This T cell receptor beta chain was documented in a study of graft-versus-host responses after intestinal transplantation (dated by TCRdb to about 2021). For the study in its entirety: Multivisceral, liver-intestinal, or isolated intestinal transplants were received by the recipients. Alloreactive clones were identified by sequencing pre-transplant mixed lymphocyte reaction products and comparing these products with unstimulated pre-transplant donor and recipient T cells. Samples from a few later patients were sequenced in-house on an Illumina MiSeq with MiXCR processing rather than by the commercial service. After intestinal transplantation, graft-versus-host and host-versus-graft alloreactive T cell clones were followed in the graft, circulation and bone marrow using bulk TCR-beta CDR3 sequencing. The cohort enrolled some 24 intestinal transplant recipients, one of whom was a retransplant, and a few patients without pretransplant specimens were excluded. A peak of at least 4% donor T cells among recipient peripheral blood mononuclear cells was the definition used for donor T cell macrochimerism. Anti-thymocyte globulin induction was given to all recipients, followed by maintenance tacrolimus and steroids for two to four years. Study-level results and caveats: Conclusions were limited by the relatively low number and heterogeneity of intestinal transplant patients. GvH clones were detected in recipient bone marrow, and some appeared earlier in ileal mucosa or blood, consistent with an intestinal mucosal origin. In the allografts of patients with donor T cell macrochimerism, GvH to HvG T cell clonal ratios were high. Early after transplant, peak levels of circulating GvH clones were found to be associated with declines in HvG clones.

Libraries came from the immunoSEQ multiplex PCR assay. High-throughput TCR-beta CDR3 sequencing of genomic DNA from most patients was performed by Adaptive Biotechnologies. The paper's data handling went like this. TCR sequencing data for some 19 patients were retrieved from Adaptive's ImmunoSEQ software; three other patients were processed with MiXCR and VDJtools. Because the origin of CDR3 nucleotide sequences shared between donor and recipient could not be assigned, those sequences were removed. At least 2-fold expansion over unstimulated cells and a minimum CFSE-low frequency of 0.002% (template counts) or 0.001% (read counts) were required for clones to be classified as alloreactive. A clone was considered mappable if detected in the sequenced pre-transplant spleen, lymph node, or MLR CFSE-low populations of the donor or recipient. The cumulative frequency of alloreactive clones was calculated as a percentage of all sequences, weighted by copy number. TCRdb re-hosts the immuneACCESS table, in-frame sequences only. Its copies lack some clones; in the studies checked, an unresolved V gene accounts for under half of them, and the cause for the rest is not known. V and J calls and clone size are given by that table; D and trimming were obtained from the DNA. The sample records about 25,000 clones, around 94% of which are singletons. The top ten hold under 0.95% of the sample.

The CDR3, cysteine through phenylalanine, is 12 amino acids long. This entry keeps only the CDR3 DNA: 36 bases, framed from base 1. CDR1 is given as MDHEN and CDR2 as SYDVKM, both from the germline V gene. The trim is 3 bases for V and 6 bases for J, with a gap of 6 bases between the germline ends. In the first month after transplant, blood samples were collected up to 4 times, and after that at least monthly when available. The table lists this clone with a few counts. This clone's antigen is unknown. No base-level quality is on record; no much larger clone is a single base apart. The specimen comprised PBMCs, sampled approximately 32 days after intestinal transplant. The chain is made from TRBV28 and TRBJ1-3; no D segment can be confidently identified. The sequence derives from a human patient who received an intestinal transplant, so some T cells may come from the graft donor. The sequenced DNA: TGTGCCAGCAGTTTCGAGTTAAACACCATATATTTT. This is translated as CASSFELNTIYF.